The following is a TCR beta chain sequence with its context. Unmatched junction bases numbered 7, after V lost 4 bases and J lost 12 bases. The germline V gene has CDR1 MNHEY and CDR2 SVGEGT. The CDR3 loop spans 13 amino acids. The data are from a study of blood T cell repertoires in COVID-19. Background on the study: The study drew acute and convalescent COVID-19 samples from the United States, Italy and Spain. In each case, the material was cDNA or gDNA derived from T cells, B-cell-depleted T cells, or PBMCs.

Source study methods: Nucleated cell counts were estimated from reference gene primer amplification. Libraries were prepared by immunoSEQ multiplex PCR; TCRdb keeps only in-frame clonotypes and omits some of them. V and J calls plus clone size are reproduced from that table; the DNA served to infer D and trimming. The repertoire holds around 13,000 clones, with 65% to 90% as singletons. The chain carries TRBV6-2 or TRBV6-3 and TRBJ2-1; 9 nucleotides align to TRBD1. Sequencing used peripheral blood. This clonotype originated in a man aged 35-49 years with active or convalescent COVID-19. CDR3 sequence (DNA): TGTGCCAGCAGTTGGGACAGGGAGGTCGCGCAGTTCTTC. Translating it yields CASSWDREVAQFF.